This T cell receptor beta chain came from a study of cytomegalovirus exposure and HLA in healthy donors. Overall study findings and caveats: There were a few CMV-associated chains whose specificity for CMV antigens was confirmed in vitro. The finding came from a later analysis; first-cohort TCR clusters tended to co-occur in the roughly 120 validation repertoires. Many donors carried some public TCRs, although rarity characterized most TCR sequences.

The CDR3 length is 18 residues. As concerns this clone: The antigen is not known.

Sequencing was performed with immunoSEQ multiplex PCR; in TCRdb, only in-frame clones are kept and a portion is missing. The sample has tens of thousands of clones, 96% seen once. This chain links TRBV21-1 with TRBJ1-2; the DNA was not compared with TRBD1, the D call given in the table. TRBV21-1 is a pseudogene locus. The receptor's source is a young man in good health and CMV-seronegative. Sequences were obtained from PBMCs. As DNA, the CDR3 is TGTGCCAGCAGCAAAGCGTGGACAGGGGGCAGGGGTTTCTATGGCTACACCTTC. Its protein is CASSKAWTGGRGFYGYTF.